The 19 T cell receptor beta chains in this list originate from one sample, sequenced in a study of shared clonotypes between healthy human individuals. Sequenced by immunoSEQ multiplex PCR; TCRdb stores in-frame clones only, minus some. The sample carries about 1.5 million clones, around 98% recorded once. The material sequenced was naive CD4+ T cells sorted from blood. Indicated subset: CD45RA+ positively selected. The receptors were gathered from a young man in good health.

CDR3 amino acids: CASSLAKDRAPTGANVLTF. Here the CDR3 DNA reads TGCGCCAGCAGCTTGGCCAAGGACAGGGCCCCCACTGGGGCCAACGTCCTGACTTTC. This sequence joins TRBV5-1 and TRBJ2-6; 8 bases agree with TRBD1. This CDR3 has 19 residues. The V segment lost 0 bases and the J segment 2 bases; nucleotides outside the gene matches: 10. CDR1 is SGHRS, CDR2 YFSETQ, per germline.

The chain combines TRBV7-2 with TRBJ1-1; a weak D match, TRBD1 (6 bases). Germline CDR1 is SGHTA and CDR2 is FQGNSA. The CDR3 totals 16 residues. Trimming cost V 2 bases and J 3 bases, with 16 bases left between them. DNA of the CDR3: TGTGCCAGCAGCTTAAATTTTCAGGGGAGGCACACTGAAGCTTTCTTT. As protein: CASSLNFQGRHTEAFF.

The CDR3: CASFGGSMGRDEQYF. The CDR3 DNA is TGTGCCAGCTTTGGCGGGAGTATGGGTAGAGACGAGCAGTACTTC. The rearrangement links TRBV6-1 to TRBJ2-7; TRBD2 aligns across 7 bases. The CDR3 covers 15 residues. Germline CDR1 and CDR2: MNHNS and SASEGT. V dropped 8 bases and J dropped 5; count of bases not matched to a gene: 15.

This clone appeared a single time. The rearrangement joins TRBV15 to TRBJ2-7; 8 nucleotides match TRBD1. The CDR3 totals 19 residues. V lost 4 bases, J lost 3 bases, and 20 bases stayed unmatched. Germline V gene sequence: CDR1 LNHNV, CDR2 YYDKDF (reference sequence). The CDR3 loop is CATSIHGGQGSARNYEQYF. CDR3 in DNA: TGTGCCACCAGCATCCATGGTGGACAGGGCTCCGCTAGAAACTACGAGCAGTACTTC.

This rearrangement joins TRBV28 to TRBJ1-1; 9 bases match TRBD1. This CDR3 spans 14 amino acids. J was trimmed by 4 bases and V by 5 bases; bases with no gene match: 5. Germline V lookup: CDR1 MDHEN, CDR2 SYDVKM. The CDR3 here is CASSPPTGGTEAFF. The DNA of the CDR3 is TGTGCCAGCAGTCCGCCGACAGGGGGCACTGAAGCTTTCTTT.

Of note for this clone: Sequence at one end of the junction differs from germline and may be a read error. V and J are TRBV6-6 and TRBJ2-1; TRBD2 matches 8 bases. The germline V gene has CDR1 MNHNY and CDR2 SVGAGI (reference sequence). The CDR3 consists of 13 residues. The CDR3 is CASSQGPGTRPIF. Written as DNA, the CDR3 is TGTGCCAGCAGTCAGGGGCCCGGGACTAGACCCATCTTC.

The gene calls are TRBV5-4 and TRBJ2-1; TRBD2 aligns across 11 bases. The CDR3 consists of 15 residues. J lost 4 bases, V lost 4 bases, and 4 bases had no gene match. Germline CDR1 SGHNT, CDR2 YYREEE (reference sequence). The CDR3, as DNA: TGTGCCAGCAGCCAGACTAGCGGGAAATACAATGAGCAGTTCTTC. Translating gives CASSQTSGKYNEQFF. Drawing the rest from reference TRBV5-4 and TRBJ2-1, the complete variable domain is ETGVTQSPTHLIKTRGQQVTLRCSSQSGHNTVSWYQQALGQGPQFIFQYYREEENGRGNFPPRFSGLQFPNYSSELNVNALELDDSALYLCASSQTSGKYNEQFFGPGTRLTVL.

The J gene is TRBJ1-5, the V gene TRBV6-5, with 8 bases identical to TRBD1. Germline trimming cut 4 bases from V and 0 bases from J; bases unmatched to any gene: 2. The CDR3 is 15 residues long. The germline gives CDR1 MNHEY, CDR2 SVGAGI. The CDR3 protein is CASSLGQGSNQPQHF. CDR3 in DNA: TGTGCCAGCAGTTTAGGACAGGGTAGCAATCAGCCCCAGCATTTT.

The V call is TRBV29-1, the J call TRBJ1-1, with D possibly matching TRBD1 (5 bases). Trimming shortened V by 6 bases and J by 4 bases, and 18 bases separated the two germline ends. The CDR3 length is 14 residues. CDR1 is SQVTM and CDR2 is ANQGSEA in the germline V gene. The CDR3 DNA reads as TGCAGCGTGACCAATGAAGGGAGGGGCACTGAAGCTTTCTTT. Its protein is CSVTNEGRGTEAFF.

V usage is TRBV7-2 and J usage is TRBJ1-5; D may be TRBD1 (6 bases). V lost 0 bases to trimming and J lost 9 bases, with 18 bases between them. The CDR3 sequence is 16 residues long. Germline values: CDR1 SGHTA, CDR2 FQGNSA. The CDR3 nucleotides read TGTGCCAGCAGCTTAGCGGGAACAGGGATGAATTGGCCCCAGCATTTT. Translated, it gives CASSLAGTGMNWPQHF.

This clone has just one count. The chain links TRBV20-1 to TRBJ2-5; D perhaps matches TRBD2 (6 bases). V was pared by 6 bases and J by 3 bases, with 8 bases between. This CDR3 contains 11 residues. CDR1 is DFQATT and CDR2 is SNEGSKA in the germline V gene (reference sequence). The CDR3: CSAIAEETQYF. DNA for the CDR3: TGCAGTGCGATAGCGGAAGAGACCCAGTACTTC.

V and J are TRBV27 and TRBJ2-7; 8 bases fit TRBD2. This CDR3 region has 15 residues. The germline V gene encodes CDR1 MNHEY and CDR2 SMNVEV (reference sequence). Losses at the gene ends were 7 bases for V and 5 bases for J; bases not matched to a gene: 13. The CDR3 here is CASTLKRGRDHEQYF. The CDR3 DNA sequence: TGTGCCAGCACCCTCAAGCGGGGGCGCGACCACGAGCAGTACTTC.

The CDR3, as DNA: TGTGCCTGGATGACAGGGGGTCTAGGGGATACGCAGTATTTT. As protein: CAWMTGGLGDTQYF. V usage is TRBV30 and J usage is TRBJ2-3, with 9 nucleotides matching TRBD1. Germline V CDR1 and CDR2: GTSNPN, SVGIG (reference sequence). With V trimmed by 4 bases and J by 6 bases, 8 bases remained unmatched. The CDR3 is 14 residues long.

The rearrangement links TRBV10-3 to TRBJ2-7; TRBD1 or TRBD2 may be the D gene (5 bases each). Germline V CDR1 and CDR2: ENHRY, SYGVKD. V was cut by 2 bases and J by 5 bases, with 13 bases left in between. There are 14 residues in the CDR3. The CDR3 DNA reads TGTGCCATCAGTGAGATGTCAGGGAGTAACGAGCAGTACTTC. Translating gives CAISEMSGSNEQYF.

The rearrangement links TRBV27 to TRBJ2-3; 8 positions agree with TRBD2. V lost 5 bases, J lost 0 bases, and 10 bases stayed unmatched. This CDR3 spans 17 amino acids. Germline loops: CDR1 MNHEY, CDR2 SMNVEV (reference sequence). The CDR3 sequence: CASSRNIAGLSTDTQYF. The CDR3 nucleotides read TGTGCCAGCAGTCGGAACATAGCGGGACTTAGCACAGATACGCAGTATTTT.

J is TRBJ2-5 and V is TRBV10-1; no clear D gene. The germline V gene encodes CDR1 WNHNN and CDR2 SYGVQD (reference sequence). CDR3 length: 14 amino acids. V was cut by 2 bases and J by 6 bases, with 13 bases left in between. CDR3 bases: TGCGCCAGCAGTGAGCCCTCGTATGTCAAGACCCAGTACTTC. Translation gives CASSEPSYVKTQYF.

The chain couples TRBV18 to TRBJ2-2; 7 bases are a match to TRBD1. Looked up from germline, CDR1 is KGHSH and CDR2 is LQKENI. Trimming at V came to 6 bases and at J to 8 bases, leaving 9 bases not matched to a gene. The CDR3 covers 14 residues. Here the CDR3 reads CASSLQTGTGELFF. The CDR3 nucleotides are TGTGCCAGCTCGCTCCAGACAGGGACGGGGGAGCTGTTTTTT. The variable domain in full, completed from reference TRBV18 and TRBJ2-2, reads NAGVMQNPRHLVRRRGQEARLRCSPMKGHSHVYWYRQLPEEGLKFMVYLQKENIIDESGMPKERFSAEFPKEGPSILRIQQVVRGDSAAYFCASSLQTGTGELFFGEGSRLTVL.

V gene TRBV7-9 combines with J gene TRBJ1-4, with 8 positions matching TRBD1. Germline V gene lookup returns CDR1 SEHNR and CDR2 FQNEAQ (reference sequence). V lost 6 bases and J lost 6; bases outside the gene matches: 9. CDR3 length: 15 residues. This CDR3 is CASSTRQGRDEKLFF. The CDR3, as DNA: TGTGCCAGCAGTACACGACAGGGGCGCGATGAAAAACTGTTTTTT.

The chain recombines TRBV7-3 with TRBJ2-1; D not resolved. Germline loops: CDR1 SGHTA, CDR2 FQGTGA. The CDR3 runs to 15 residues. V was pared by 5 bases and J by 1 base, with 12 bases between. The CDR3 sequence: CASSPDVGSYNEQFF. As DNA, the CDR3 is TGTGCCAGCAGCCCGGATGTTGGGTCCTACAATGAGCAGTTCTTC.